This is a list of T cell receptor beta chains from one sample in a study of response to subunit inactivated influenza vaccine. TCRdb ran MiXCR on the RT-PCR reads and lists one entry per CDR3 protein. This table holds about 520,000 distinct CDR3 sequences, 6% to 9% found once. Specimen: PBMCs from blood, collected around 2 years after vaccination. Receptors were obtained from a man between 50 and 69 years old who received an inactivated influenza vaccine. Each CDR3 is given with its conserved first and last residue. A D gene is named only where the DNA matches it firmly. Expanded clones get a size class; other rows say once, few or many, or leave the size out.

size: -
J: TRBJ2-1
V: TRBV29-1
D: -
CDR3: CSVEGVSLYNEQFF
DNA: TGCAGCGTTGAAGGGGTGTCTTTGTACAATGAGCAGTTCTTC

size: -
J: TRBJ2-7
V: TRBV5-1
D: -
CDR3: CASATQGGAAYEQYF
DNA: TGCGCCAGCGCCACCCAGGGGGGGGCGGCCTACGAGCAGTACTTC

size: -
J: TRBJ1-6
V: TRBV12-3/TRBV12-4
D: -
CDR3: CASSMGPSLGSPLHF
DNA: TGTGCCAGCAGCATGGGACCGTCTCTTGGTTCACCCCTCCACTTT

size: few
J: TRBJ1-1
V: TRBV29-1
D: TRBD1
CDR3: CSAQGSTEAFF
DNA: TGCAGTGCACAGGGGAGCACTGAAGCTTTCTTT

size: many
J: TRBJ1-1
V: TRBV6-6
D: -
CDR3: CASMAQLNTEAFF
DNA: TGTGCCAGCATGGCGCAGCTCAACACTGAAGCTTTCTTT

size: -
J: TRBJ2-5
V: TRBV12-3/TRBV12-4
D: -
CDR3: CASSRGINQETQYF
DNA: TGTGCCAGCAGCCGGGGGATAAATCAAGAGACCCAGTACTTC

size: many
J: TRBJ1-1
V: TRBV12-3/TRBV12-4
D: -
CDR3: CASSSSGGREAFF
DNA: TGTGCCAGCAGTTCCTCCGGGGGTAGGGAAGCTTTCTTT

size: few
J: TRBJ2-6
V: TRBV7-9
D: -
CDR3: CASSFRQAGANVLTF
DNA: TGTGCCAGCAGCTTTAGACAGGCTGGGGCCAACGTCCTGACTTTC

size: few
J: TRBJ2-3
V: TRBV28
D: -
CDR3: CASSLEGPPEDTQYF
DNA: TGTGCCAGCAGTTTAGAGGGGCCCCCCGAAGATACGCAGTATTTT

size: -
J: TRBJ2-2
V: TRBV20-1
D: TRBD2
CDR3: CSARDLRGSNTGELFF
DNA: TGCAGTGCTAGAGATTTGCGCGGGAGTAACACCGGGGAGCTGTTTTTT

size: many
J: TRBJ2-4
V: TRBV25-1
D: -
CDR3: CASSGGNIQYF
DNA: TGTGCCAGCAGTGGGGGAAACATTCAGTACTTC

size: many
J: TRBJ2-3
V: TRBV5-1
D: TRBD2
CDR3: CASRTLAVPTDTQYF
DNA: TGCGCCAGCAGAACACTAGCGGTCCCCACAGATACGCAGTATTTT

size: many
J: TRBJ2-3
V: TRBV7-8
D: TRBD2
CDR3: CASRPGLASDTQYF
DNA: TGTGCCAGCAGACCCGGACTAGCGTCAGATACGCAGTATTTT

size: -
J: TRBJ2-1
V: TRBV18
D: -
CDR3: CASSPAGTVISNEQFF
DNA: TGTGCCAGCTCACCAGCCGGGACGGTGATTTCCAATGAGCAGTTCTTC

size: -
J: TRBJ2-7
V: TRBV7-9
D: TRBD2
CDR3: CASSISGGDGREQYF
DNA: TGTGCCAGCAGCATTAGCGGGGGAGACGGACGCGAGCAGTACTTC

size: few
J: TRBJ2-7
V: TRBV20-1
D: -
CDR3: CSARERNLPSYEQYF
DNA: TGCAGTGCTAGAGAGCGCAATCTCCCCTCCTACGAGCAGTACTTC

size: -
J: TRBJ2-7
V: TRBV3-1
D: -
CDR3: CASSQELRRTPYEQYF
DNA: TGTGCCAGCAGCCAAGAATTGCGTAGGACTCCCTACGAGCAGTACTTC

size: few
J: TRBJ1-5
V: TRBV20-1
D: -
CDR3: CSATDVGDSNQPQHF
DNA: TGCAGTGCAACAGACGTAGGGGATAGCAATCAGCCCCAGCATTTT

size: few
J: TRBJ2-1
V: TRBV7-9
D: TRBD1
CDR3: CASSFGQGVDEQFF
DNA: TGTGCCAGCAGCTTCGGACAGGGGGTCGATGAGCAGTTCTTC

size: -
J: TRBJ2-7
V: TRBV6-1
D: TRBD2
CDR3: CASRKPGLAGEGYEQYF
DNA: TGTGCCAGCAGAAAGCCGGGACTAGCGGGGGAAGGCTACGAGCAGTACTTC

size: many
J: TRBJ2-1
V: TRBV5-1
D: TRBD1
CDR3: CASSLGQGIDEQFF
DNA: TGCGCCAGCAGCTTAGGACAGGGCATAGATGAGCAGTTCTTC

size: -
J: TRBJ1-3
V: TRBV12-3/TRBV12-4
D: -
CDR3: CASSYLYYPGPSSGNTIYF
DNA: TGTGCCAGCAGTTACTTATATTATCCAGGTCCGAGCTCTGGAAACACCATATATTTT

size: many
J: TRBJ1-6
V: TRBV4-3
D: -
CDR3: CASSQGEGTGSPLHF
DNA: TGCGCCAGCAGCCAGGGTGAGGGGACCGGTTCACCCCTCCACTTT

size: -
J: TRBJ2-3
V: TRBV20-1
D: TRBD2
CDR3: CSARDFGLAGGSRVADTQYF
DNA: TGCAGTGCTAGAGATTTTGGACTAGCGGGGGGGTCTCGGGTTGCAGATACGCAGTATTTT

size: few
J: TRBJ2-7
V: TRBV2
D: -
CDR3: CASSVGRGGEQYF
DNA: TGTGCCAGCAGTGTGGGCAGGGGAGGGGAGCAGTACTTC

size: many
J: TRBJ1-2
V: TRBV2
D: -
CDR3: CAIQTQGSNYGYTF
DNA: TGTGCCATCCAGACTCAGGGCTCTAACTATGGCTACACCTTC

size: -
J: TRBJ2-5
V: TRBV7-2
D: -
CDR3: CASNMRQETQYF
DNA: TGTGCCAGCAACATGAGACAAGAGACCCAGTACTTC

size: -
J: TRBJ2-6
V: TRBV30
D: -
CDR3: CAWSRVRTLRSGANVLTF
DNA: TGTGCCTGGAGTAGGGTTCGTACCCTTCGCTCTGGGGCCAACGTCCTGACTTTC

size: -
J: TRBJ2-6
V: TRBV11-2
D: -
CDR3: CASSSLGGANVLTF
DNA: TGTGCCAGCAGCTCCCTGGGAGGGGCCAACGTCCTGACTTTC

size: -
J: TRBJ2-3
V: TRBV5-6
D: -
CDR3: CASSVLKQNTDTQYF
DNA: TGTGCCAGCAGCGTGTTAAAACAGAACACAGATACGCAGTATTTT

size: many
J: TRBJ2-6
V: TRBV2
D: -
CDR3: CATSAPGRSGANVLTF
DNA: TGTGCCACCAGTGCCCCCGGGCGCTCTGGGGCCAACGTCCTGACTTTC

size: few
J: TRBJ1-5
V: TRBV11-2
D: -
CDR3: CASSLTLNQPQHF
DNA: TGTGCCAGCAGCTTAACTCTGAATCAGCCCCAGCATTTT

size: -
J: TRBJ1-3
V: TRBV28
D: TRBD1
CDR3: CASSFPTGSSGNTIYF
DNA: TGTGCCAGCAGTTTCCCGACAGGGAGCTCTGGAAACACCATATATTTT

size: -
J: TRBJ2-5
V: TRBV5-1
D: TRBD2
CDR3: CASRRAGVDQETQYF
DNA: TGCGCCAGCAGAAGAGCGGGAGTAGACCAAGAGACCCAGTACTTC

size: -
J: TRBJ2-3
V: TRBV12-3/TRBV12-4
D: -
CDR3: CASSWRGPGTDTQYF
DNA: TGTGCCAGCAGTTGGCGGGGTCCGGGCACAGATACGCAGTATTTT

size: few
J: TRBJ2-4
V: TRBV30
D: -
CDR3: CAWSQTWAKNIQYF
DNA: TGTGCCTGGAGTCAGACTTGGGCCAAAAACATTCAGTACTTC

size: -
J: TRBJ2-7
V: TRBV11-1
D: -
CDR3: CASSLLFSPAGVNSYEQYF
DNA: TGTGCCAGCAGCTTATTATTTTCCCCCGCCGGGGTCAACTCCTACGAGCAGTACTTC

size: few
J: TRBJ2-1
V: TRBV13
D: TRBD2
CDR3: CASSLEPRLASSYNEQFF
DNA: TGTGCCAGCAGCTTGGAACCAAGACTAGCGAGCTCCTACAATGAGCAGTTCTTC

size: -
J: TRBJ2-3
V: TRBV9
D: -
CDR3: CASSDRLGTNWLDTQYF
DNA: TGTGCCAGCAGCGACCGACTCGGGACCAACTGGTTAGATACGCAGTATTTT

size: many
J: TRBJ2-1
V: TRBV7-8
D: TRBD2
CDR3: CASSTSGGAYNEQFF
DNA: TGTGCCAGCAGCACTAGCGGGGGGGCTTACAATGAGCAGTTCTTC

size: many
J: TRBJ2-7
V: TRBV6-1
D: -
CDR3: CASSPPGRGSYEQYF
DNA: TGTGCCAGCAGTCCTCCAGGGAGGGGGTCCTACGAGCAGTACTTC

size: few
J: TRBJ2-3
V: TRBV10-2
D: -
CDR3: CASSERRNPADTQYF
DNA: TGCGCCAGCAGTGAGCGACGGAATCCAGCAGATACGCAGTATTTT

size: many
J: TRBJ1-2
V: TRBV4-1
D: -
CDR3: CASSQDRAGDGYTF
DNA: TGCGCCAGCAGCCAAGATCGGGCAGGGGATGGCTACACCTTC

size: many
J: TRBJ2-7
V: TRBV20-1
D: -
CDR3: CSADGQTYEQYF
DNA: TGCAGTGCTGATGGACAGACCTACGAGCAGTACTTC

size: few
J: TRBJ2-7
V: TRBV13
D: TRBD2
CDR3: CASSPGLGTSRNHYEQYF
DNA: TGTGCCAGCAGCCCTGGCCTCGGGACTAGCAGGAATCACTACGAGCAGTACTTC

size: few
J: TRBJ1-2
V: TRBV9
D: -
CDR3: CASSVEPVGNYGYTF
DNA: TGTGCCAGCAGCGTAGAACCAGTCGGAAACTATGGCTACACCTTC

size: -
J: TRBJ1-2
V: TRBV2
D: -
CDR3: CASSELNPGFFPSYTF
DNA: TGTGCCAGCAGTGAGTTAAACCCGGGATTCTTCCCCTCATACACCTTC

size: many
J: TRBJ2-3
V: TRBV28
D: -
CDR3: CASSPRGTQYF
DNA: TGTGCCAGCAGCCCCAGGGGTACGCAGTATTTT

size: few
J: TRBJ2-7
V: TRBV28
D: TRBD2
CDR3: CASSPTSGIREQYF
DNA: TGTGCCAGCAGTCCGACTAGCGGGATAAGGGAGCAGTACTTC

size: few
J: TRBJ1-2
V: TRBV4-2
D: -
CDR3: CASSQDEYTNYGYTF
DNA: TGTGCCAGCAGCCAAGACGAATATACTAACTATGGCTACACCTTC

size: -
J: TRBJ1-3
V: TRBV7-9
D: -
CDR3: CASSLVPTKGNTIYF
DNA: TGTGCCAGCAGCTTAGTGCCGACAAAAGGAAACACCATATATTTT

size: -
J: TRBJ2-1
V: TRBV27
D: -
CDR3: CASSLMGGRAYNEQFF
DNA: TGTGCCAGCAGTTTAATGGGAGGAAGGGCCTACAATGAGCAGTTCTTC

size: -
J: TRBJ1-4
V: TRBV12-3/TRBV12-4
D: -
CDR3: CASSKLQGWTNEKLFF
DNA: TGTGCCAGCAGTAAGCTGCAGGGGTGGACTAATGAAAAACTGTTTTTT

size: -
J: TRBJ2-7
V: TRBV4-2
D: -
CDR3: CASSQEDGTYEQYF
DNA: TGTGCCAGCAGCCAAGAGGACGGAACCTACGAGCAGTACTTC

size: -
J: TRBJ1-4
V: TRBV27
D: -
CDR3: CASSLGPRNEKLFF
DNA: TGTGCCAGCAGTTTAGGGCCGAGAAATGAAAAACTGTTTTTT